The 27 T cell receptor beta chains listed next were all sequenced from one sample in a study of identifying expanded T cells in peripheral blood. Some clones are missing from TCRdb's copy, which holds only in-frame ones; the method was immunoSEQ multiplex PCR. The sample consists of some 100,000 clones, around 90% of them appearing once. The material sequenced was blood. The receptor set was obtained from a person aged 18 to 69 in good health.

The chain uses TRBV13 and TRBJ2-5; TRBD2 aligns across 14 bases. This CDR3 is 16 amino acids long. J lost 5 bases, V lost 4 bases, and 6 bases had no gene match. The germline V gene has CDR1 PRHDT and CDR2 FYEKMQ (reference sequence). In nucleotides, the CDR3 is TGTGCCAGCAGCTATGGGACTAGCGGGGGTTGGGAGACCCAGTACTTC. This codes for CASSYGTSGGWETQYF. Variable domain in full (rest from reference TRBV13 and TRBJ2-5): AAGVIQSPRHLIKEKRETATLKCYPIPRHDTVYWYQQGPGQDPQFLISFYEKMQSDKGSIPDRFSAQQFSDYHSELNMSSLELGDSALYFCASSYGTSGGWETQYFGPGTRLLVL.

CDR3 residues: CATSRGRSSYEQYF. CDR3 nucleotides: TGTGCCACCAGCAGAGGGAGAAGCTCCTACGAGCAGTACTTC. The chain couples TRBV15 to TRBJ2-7; D not certain. Germline V gene sequence: CDR1 LNHNV, CDR2 YYDKDF (reference sequence). The V end lost 1 base, the J end lost 0 bases, and 7 bases lay between the germline ends. The CDR3 loop spans 14 amino acids.

The chain couples TRBV30 to TRBJ1-1; D unclear. CDR1 is GTSNPN, CDR2 SVGIG, per germline (reference sequence). The CDR3 totals 13 residues. V dropped 2 bases and J dropped 0 bases, with 7 bases sitting between them. This CDR3 reads CAWSMGMNTEAFF. Here the CDR3 DNA reads TGTGCCTGGAGTATGGGGATGAACACTGAAGCTTTCTTT.

The rearrangement joins TRBV30 to TRBJ1-6; D is perhaps TRBD1 (5 bases). The V end lost 3 bases, the J end lost 10 bases, and 22 bases lay between the germline ends. CDR1 is GTSNPN and CDR2 is SVGIG in the germline V gene (reference sequence). The CDR3 length is 16 residues. The CDR3 DNA reads as TGTGCCTGGAGGAATCTCGGGAGTCAGGGAAGCTCACCCCTCCACTTT. It yields the protein CAWRNLGSQGSSPLHF.

The CDR3 DNA is TGCAGCGTTGAAAGGCCTGGGGCGTTCCAAGAGACCCAGTACTTC. Residues: CSVERPGAFQETQYF. The V call is TRBV29-1, the J call TRBJ2-5; a possible D gene is TRBD1 (5 bases). V lost 2 bases and J lost 1, with 14 bases in between. The V gene's germline CDR1 is SQVTM and CDR2 ANQGSEA. This CDR3 is built from 15 residues.

This sequence joins TRBV2 and TRBJ1-5, with D uncertain. Germline values: CDR1 SNHLY, CDR2 FYNNEI. The CDR3 has 13 residues. V was pared by 6 bases and J by 2 bases, with 8 bases between. The DNA of the CDR3 is TGTGCCAGCAGATACGCAGGCAATCAGCCCCAGCATTTT. Its translation is CASRYAGNQPQHF.

The chain recombines TRBV6-5 with TRBJ1-1; tentative D call: TRBD1 (6 bases). The CDR3 is made up of 16 amino acids. Germline V gene sequence: CDR1 MNHEY, CDR2 SVGAGI. V was trimmed by 1 base and J by 0 bases, leaving 12 bases between them. Here the CDR3 DNA reads TGTGCCAGCAGTTACTTACAGGGCCCAATGAACACTGAAGCTTTCTTT. Its translation is CASSYLQGPMNTEAFF.

This clone was seen once. V is TRBV13 and J is TRBJ1-1; TRBD1 is a possible D gene (6 bases). The germline V and J ends were trimmed by 1 base and 5 bases, with 11 bases remaining between them. The CDR3 is 14 residues long. Germline lookup yields CDR1 PRHDT and CDR2 FYEKMQ (reference sequence). The CDR3 spells CASSLVQGRTEAFF. The CDR3 region has the DNA TGTGCCAGCAGCTTAGTTCAGGGGCGAACTGAAGCTTTCTTT.

This rearrangement joins TRBV18 to TRBJ2-5; D possibly matches TRBD1 or TRBD2 (5 bases each). CDR1 and CDR2 from the germline V gene are KGHSH and LQKENI. The CDR3 is 15 residues long. V shed 1 base and J shed 4 bases, with 13 bases lying between them. CDR3 DNA sequence: TGTGCCAGCTCACCACGGGTGGGGGATGGAGAGACCCAGTACTTC. Its protein is CASSPRVGDGETQYF.

This clone was counted a single time. This rearrangement joins TRBV6-5 to TRBJ2-1, with 7 bases matching TRBD2. CDR1 and CDR2 from the germline V gene are MNHEY and SVGAGI. This CDR3 region has 16 residues. V trimming: 0 bases; J trimming: 5 bases; junction bases outside the gene matches: 7. The CDR3 DNA follows: TGTGCCAGCAGTTACTCGTTGGCGGGAGTTAACAATGAGCAGTTCTTC. Protein sequence: CASSYSLAGVNNEQFF.

V usage is TRBV5-1 and J usage is TRBJ2-3; weak D call: TRBD2 (6 bases). Per germline, CDR1 SGHRS and CDR2 YFSETQ. The CDR3 is made up of 15 amino acids. Deletions cut 3 bases from V and 2 bases from J, with 13 bases between. The CDR3 DNA sequence: TGCGCCAGCAGCTGGATTGGAGGGTACACAGATACGCAGTATTTT. Translated: CASSWIGGYTDTQYF.

This rearrangement joins TRBV30 to TRBJ1-2, with 10 positions matching TRBD1. After removal of 2 bases from V and 8 bases from J, the junction contained 8 bases not matched to a gene. This CDR3 has 14 amino acids. The germline CDR1 and CDR2 sequences are GTSNPN and SVGIG (reference sequence). The CDR3 DNA reads as TGTGCCTGGAGTAGTGACAGGGGGCAGGGCGGCTACACCTTC. Residues: CAWSSDRGQGGYTF.

CDR3 protein: CASSLARGTGNTIYF. CDR3 coding DNA: TGTGCCAGCAGCTTAGCTCGGGGGACTGGAAACACCATATATTTT. The chain uses TRBV11-2 and TRBJ1-3; TRBD1 is a possible D gene (5 bases). The length of the CDR3 is 15 residues. Germline assignment: CDR1 SGHAT and CDR2 FQNNGV. V was pared by 1 base and J by 2 bases, with 9 bases between.

CDR3 sequence (DNA): TGTGCCAGTAGTAACCGACAGGGTAGCGAGCAGTACTTC. It yields the protein CASSNRQGSEQYF. This sequence joins TRBV19 and TRBJ2-7, with 7 bases aligning to TRBD1. Germline loops: CDR1 LNHDA, CDR2 SQIVND (reference sequence). The CDR3 runs 13 residues. The V gene end was trimmed by 4 bases and the J gene end by 6 bases; junction bases not matched to a gene: 6.

The rearrangement uses TRBV2 and TRBJ1-1; no clear D gene. The CDR3 contains 14 residues. From germline, CDR1 is SNHLY and CDR2 FYNNEI. The germline V and J ends were trimmed by 5 bases and 1 base, with 11 bases remaining between them. The CDR3, as DNA: TGTGCCAGCAGTTTGGACGGGCGGAACACTGAAGCTTTCTTT. This codes for CASSLDGRNTEAFF.

About this clone itself: A read error may account for a junction end that differs from germline. This chain joins TRBV6-5 and TRBJ1-6; 8 bases are shared with TRBD1. The CDR3 is 15 residues long. Per the germline V gene, CDR1 is MNHEY and CDR2 is SVGAGI. Here the CDR3 reads CASSDSTGDNSPLHF. As DNA, the CDR3 is TGTGCCAGCAGTGACTCGACAGGGGATAATTCACCCCTCCACTTT.

The chain joins TRBV6-1 to TRBJ2-7; D unclear. The CDR3 has 15 amino acids. Between the trimmed V and J ends, which lost 1 base and 1 base, there was a span of 11 bases. The germline V gene has CDR1 MNHNS and CDR2 SASEGT. The CDR3 loop is CASSEERTQSYEQYF. CDR3 bases: TGTGCCAGCAGTGAAGAAAGGACGCAATCCTACGAGCAGTACTTC.

The chain uses TRBV10-3 and TRBJ1-2; 8 bases align to TRBD1. The ends lost 2 bases at V and 6 bases at J; junction bases unmatched: 8. Germline assignment: CDR1 ENHRY and CDR2 SYGVKD. The CDR3 runs to 15 residues. The CDR3 spells CAISELPGGGDGYTF. The CDR3 DNA sequence: TGTGCCATCAGTGAGCTACCAGGGGGCGGAGATGGCTACACCTTC.

The chain couples TRBV6-6 to TRBJ2-2, with a possible D match to TRBD2 (5 bases). V lost 4 bases and J 2 bases, leaving 8 bases between the germline ends. The germline V gene has CDR1 MNHNY and CDR2 SVGAGI (reference sequence). The CDR3 is 14 amino acids. The DNA of the CDR3 is TGTGCCAGCAGTTCCGGGGTTAACACCGGGGAGCTGTTTTTT. Encoded protein: CASSSGVNTGELFF.

This clone appeared a few times. This chain links TRBV7-6 with TRBJ2-1; no definite D call. CDR1 SGHVS and CDR2 FNYEAQ come from the germline V gene. The CDR3 runs to 13 residues. The V gene lost 1 base and the J gene lost 3 bases, with 4 bases spanning the gap. CDR3: CASSLDHYNEQFF. The CDR3 nucleotides read TGTGCCAGCAGCTTAGACCACTACAATGAGCAGTTCTTC.

V and J are TRBV4-1 and TRBJ2-7, with 13 bases fitting TRBD2. Germline V lookup: CDR1 MGHRA, CDR2 YSYEKL. V lost 4 bases and J lost 2; bases outside the gene matches: 2. CDR3 size: 15 residues. The CDR3 nucleotides are TGCGCCAGCAGCCGAGGACTAGCGGGAGCCTACGAGCAGTACTTC. Amino acids: CASSRGLAGAYEQYF.

The chain joins TRBV9 to TRBJ2-2, with D perhaps matching TRBD1 (6 bases). V lost 8 bases and J 5 bases, leaving 25 bases between the germline ends. CDR1 and CDR2 (germline): SGDLS, YYNGEE. The CDR3 contains 17 residues. CDR3 DNA sequence: TGTGCCAGGACAACCCGTCAGGGGCACATCGGGACCGGGGAGCTGTTTTTT. This translates into CARTTRQGHIGTGELFF. The full variable domain, with the rest looked up from reference TRBV9 and TRBJ2-2, is DSGVTQTPKHLITATGQRVTLRCSPRSGDLSVYWYQQSLDQGLQFLIQYYNGEERAKGNILERFSAQQFPDLHSELNLSSLELGDSALYFCARTTRQGHIGTGELFFGEGSRLTVL.

This rearrangement joins TRBV11-2 to TRBJ2-7, with a possible D match to TRBD1 (6 bases). V shed 5 bases and J shed 6 bases, with 20 bases lying between them. Germline lookup yields CDR1 SGHAT and CDR2 FQNNGV. This CDR3 is built from 15 residues. CDR3 region: CASSHNTRQVGEQYF. DNA for the CDR3: TGTGCCAGCAGCCACAATACTAGACAGGTCGGCGAGCAGTACTTC.

CDR3 loop: CASEGGTEQFF. DNA of the CDR3: TGTGCCAGCGAAGGGGGGACTGAGCAGTTCTTC. This chain connects TRBV11-3 to TRBJ2-1, with D possibly being TRBD1 or TRBD2 (6 bases each). Trimming shortened V by 8 bases and J by 9 bases, and 11 bases separated the two germline ends. Germline CDR1 and CDR2: SGHNT and YENEEA. This CDR3 contains 11 residues.

This clone was picked up one time. CDR3 amino acids: CASSPRTGDGYTF. For the CDR3, the DNA is TGTGCCAGCAGCCCTCGAACAGGGGACGGCTACACCTTC. The V and J genes are TRBV14 and TRBJ1-2; 7 nucleotides line up with TRBD1. V dropped 4 bases and J dropped 8; count of bases not matched to a gene: 7. CDR3 length: 13 amino acids. The germline V gene has CDR1 SGHDN and CDR2 FVKESK.

The chain links TRBV6-4 to TRBJ1-5, with no clear D. The CDR3 contains 13 residues. Between the trimmed V and J ends, which lost 5 bases and 1 base, there was a span of 6 bases. Germline loops: CDR1 MRHNA, CDR2 SNTAGT. The CDR3 sequence is CASSLESNQPQHF. CDR3 DNA sequence: TGTGCCAGCAGTTTGGAGAGCAATCAGCCCCAGCATTTT.

The chain employs TRBV7-2 and TRBJ1-1; D is ambiguous. There are 11 residues in the CDR3. Trimming took off 3 bases at V and 11 bases at J, with 10 bases between the two ends. CDR1 and CDR2 from the germline V gene are SGHTA and FQGNSA. The CDR3, as DNA: TGTGCCAGCAGCTTGGGGATTGTGGCTTTCTTT. Translating gives CASSLGIVAFF.